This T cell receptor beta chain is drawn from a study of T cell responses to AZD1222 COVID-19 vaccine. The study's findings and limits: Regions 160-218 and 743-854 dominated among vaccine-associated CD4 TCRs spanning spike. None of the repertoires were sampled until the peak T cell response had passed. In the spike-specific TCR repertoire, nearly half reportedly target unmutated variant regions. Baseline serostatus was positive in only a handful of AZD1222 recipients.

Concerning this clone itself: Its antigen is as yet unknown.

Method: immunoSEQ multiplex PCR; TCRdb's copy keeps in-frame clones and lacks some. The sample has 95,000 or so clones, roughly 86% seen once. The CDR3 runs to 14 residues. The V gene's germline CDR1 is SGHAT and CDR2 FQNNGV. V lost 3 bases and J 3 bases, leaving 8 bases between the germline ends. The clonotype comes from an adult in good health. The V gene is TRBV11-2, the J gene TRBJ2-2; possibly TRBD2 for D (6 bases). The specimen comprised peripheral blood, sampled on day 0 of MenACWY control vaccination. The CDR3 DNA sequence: TGTGCCAGCAGCTTGGGAGGCTACACCGGGGAGCTGTTTTTT. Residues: CASSLGGYTGELFF.